The clone carrying this T cell receptor (beta chain) appeared a single time. Its matching antigen is unknown. These data are taken from a study of T cell repertoires in cytomegalovirus infection. Whole-study context: CMV infection together with matching HLA type was indicated by public TCR beta signatures. General study results and limits: HLA-C-restricted CMV-specific TCR beta clonotypes prevailed in the ex vivo response.

This CDR3 is built from 14 residues. Germline-derived CDR1 and CDR2 are LGHNA and YNFKEQ. The V end was cut by 2 bases, the J end by 10 bases, with 15 bases between. TCRdb redid the calling of the reads with MiXCR, one entry per CDR3 protein. The repertoire holds a few hundred thousand distinct CDR3 sequences, with 8% to 9.5% as singletons. The chain uses TRBV4-2 and TRBJ2-1; D possibly corresponds to TRBD2 (5 bases). The sequenced sample consisted of PBMCs. The TCR originated in a human donor in good health (CMV status not recorded). Some clones in this sample may be carry-over from other donors' samples. The CDR3 region has the DNA TGTGCCAGCAGCCAACCGGACCTAGCTACCGAGCAGTTCTTC. It is translated as CASSQPDLATEQFF.